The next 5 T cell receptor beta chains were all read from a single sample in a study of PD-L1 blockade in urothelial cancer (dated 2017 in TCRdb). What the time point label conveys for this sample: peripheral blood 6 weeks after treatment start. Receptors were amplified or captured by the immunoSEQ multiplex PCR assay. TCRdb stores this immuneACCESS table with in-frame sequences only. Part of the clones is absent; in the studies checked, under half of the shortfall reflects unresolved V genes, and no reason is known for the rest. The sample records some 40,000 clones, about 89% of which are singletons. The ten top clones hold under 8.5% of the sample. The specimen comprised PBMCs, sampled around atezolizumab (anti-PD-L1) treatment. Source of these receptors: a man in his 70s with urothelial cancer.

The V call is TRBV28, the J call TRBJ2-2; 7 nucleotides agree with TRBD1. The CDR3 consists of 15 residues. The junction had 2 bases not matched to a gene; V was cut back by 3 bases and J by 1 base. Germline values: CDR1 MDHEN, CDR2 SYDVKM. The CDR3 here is CASSFWTGNTGELFF. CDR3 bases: TGTGCCAGCAGTTTTTGGACAGGGAACACCGGGGAGCTGTTTTTT.

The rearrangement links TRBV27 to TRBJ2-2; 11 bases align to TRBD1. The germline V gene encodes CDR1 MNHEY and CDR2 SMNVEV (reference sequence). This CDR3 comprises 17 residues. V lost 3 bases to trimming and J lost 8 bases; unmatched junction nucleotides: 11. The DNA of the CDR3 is TGTGCCAGCAGTTTGAAACCGGGACAGGGGGGATTAGGGGAGCTGTTTTTT. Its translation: CASSLKPGQGGLGELFF.

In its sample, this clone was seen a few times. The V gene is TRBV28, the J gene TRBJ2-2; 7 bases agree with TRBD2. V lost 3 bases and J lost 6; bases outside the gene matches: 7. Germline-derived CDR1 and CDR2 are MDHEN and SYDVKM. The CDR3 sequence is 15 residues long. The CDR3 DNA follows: TGTGCCAGCAGTTTGGTGGGGACTATTTCCGGGGAGCTGTTTTTT. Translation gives CASSLVGTISGELFF.

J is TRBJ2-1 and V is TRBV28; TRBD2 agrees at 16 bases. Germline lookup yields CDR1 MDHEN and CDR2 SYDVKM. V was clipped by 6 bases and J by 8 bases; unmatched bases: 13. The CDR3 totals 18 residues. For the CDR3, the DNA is TGTGCCAGCAGGGCCGGGACTAGCGGGAGGGCCGGTTTGGATGAGCAGTTCTTC. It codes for CASRAGTSGRAGLDEQFF. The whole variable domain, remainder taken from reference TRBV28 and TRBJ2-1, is DVKVTQSSRYLVKRTGEKVFLECVQDMDHENMFWYRQDPGLGLRLIYFSYDVKMKEKGDIPEGYSVSREKKERFSLILESASTNQTSMYLCASRAGTSGRAGLDEQFFGPGTRLTVL.

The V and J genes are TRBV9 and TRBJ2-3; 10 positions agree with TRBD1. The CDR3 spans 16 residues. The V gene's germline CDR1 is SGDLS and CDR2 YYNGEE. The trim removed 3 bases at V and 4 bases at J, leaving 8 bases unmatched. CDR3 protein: CASSGFAGTGADTQYF. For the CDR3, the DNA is TGTGCCAGCAGCGGATTCGCCGGGACAGGGGCAGATACGCAGTATTTT.